This is a list of T cell receptor beta chains from one sample in a study of T cell changes during pregnancy in multiple sclerosis. Using immunoSEQ multiplex PCR, the repertoire was profiled, and TCRdb retains in-frame clones only, with some absent. In the table there are 80,000 to 100,000 clones, 91% of which are singletons. The sample was peripheral blood, taken after pregnancy. The receptors were gathered from a female donor in good health, enrolled as a control in a pregnancy study. Each CDR3 is given with its conserved first and last residue. A D gene is named only where the DNA matches it firmly. A row's size may be missing; if present it is once, few, many or a size class.

clone_size d_call j_call v_call cdr3_length cdr3_nt cdr3_aa
few . TRBJ2-2 TRBV9 13 TGTGCCAGTGGGCAGGGTAACACCGGGGAGCTGTTTTTT CASGQGNTGELFF
. TRBD1 TRBJ2-1 TRBV13 15 TGTGCCAGCAGCATAAGGACAGGGATATACAATGAGCAGTTCTTC CASSIRTGIYNEQFF
. . TRBJ2-5 TRBV7-8 13 TGTGCCAGCGGACCGCCGGGATGGGAGACCCAGTACTTC CASGPPGWETQYF
. . TRBJ1-1 TRBV4-1 14 TGCGCCAGCAGCCAAGGACGGGAAAACACTGAAGCTTTCTTT CASSQGRENTEAFF
. TRBD1 TRBJ1-5 TRBV18 14 TGTGCCAGCTCCCCGGGGACAGGGAATCAGCCCCAGCATTTT CASSPGTGNQPQHF
once . TRBJ2-1 TRBV7-9 15 TGTGCCAGCAGCTTAGCGGGGGCCGTGGCGGAGGAGCAGTTCTTC CASSLAGAVAEEQFF
. TRBD2 TRBJ2-5 TRBV10-3 15 TGTGCCATCAGTGAGGGACGGGAGGATGGGGAGACCCAGTACTTC CAISEGREDGETQYF
. . TRBJ1-5 TRBV28 15 TGTGCCAGCAGTTTATCCACAGGCTACAATCAGCCCCAGCATTTT CASSLSTGYNQPQHF
. TRBD2 TRBJ2-7 TRBV6-5 16 TGTGCCAGCAGTTACTCTCTGACTAGCGGCCCCTACGAGCAGTACTTC CASSYSLTSGPYEQYF
. TRBD1 TRBJ1-2 TRBV11-2 12 TGTGCCAGCAGCTTGACAGGGGACGGCTACACCTTC CASSLTGDGYTF
once . TRBJ1-2 TRBV29-1 14 TGCAGCGTTGAAACGTGGCGACAGGAAAGGGGCTACACCTTC CSVETWRQERGYTF
. . TRBJ1-5 TRBV7-2 15 TGTGCCAGCAGCTTAGTTCCCCTCGTTAATCAGCCCCAGCATTTT CASSLVPLVNQPQHF
. . TRBJ2-3 TRBV28 14 TGTGCCATCTCTATCCAGGCCTCCCTCCTTACGCAGTATTTT CAISIQASLLTQYF
. TRBD2 TRBJ2-5 TRBV7-9 15 TGTGCCAGCAGACGACGGGGGGTGTACCAAGAGACCCAGTACTTC CASRRRGVYQETQYF
. TRBD1 TRBJ2-2 TRBV7-2 15 TGTGCCAGCAGCTTAGTGGGACAGGGGACCGGGGAGCTGTTTTTT CASSLVGQGTGELFF
. . TRBJ1-3 TRBV28 15 TGTGCCAGCAGTTTTGAGGTCTTCTCTGGAAACACCATATATTTT CASSFEVFSGNTIYF
once TRBD1 TRBJ2-5 TRBV27 14 TGTGCCAGCACCTCGGGACAGTTTACGGAGACCCAGTACTTC CASTSGQFTETQYF
large . TRBJ1-5 TRBV30 13 TGTGCCTGGAGTCCGCCGGGGGGAGAGCCCCAGCATTTT CAWSPPGGEPQHF
. TRBD1 TRBJ2-7 TRBV2 13 TGTGCCAGCAGTTCCGGGACAGCTTACGAGCAGTACTTC CASSSGTAYEQYF
. TRBD1 TRBJ1-4 TRBV5-1 14 TGCGCCAGCAGCGTGACAGGGACTAATGAAAAACTGTTTTTT CASSVTGTNEKLFF
. . TRBJ2-3 TRBV5-4 13 TGTGCCAGCAACCGGGACTCAAGTTTTACGCAGTATTTT CASNRDSSFTQYF
. . TRBJ1-1 TRBV27 15 TGTGCCAGCAGACAGGCGTGGGCGAGGAACACTGAAGCTTTCTTT CASRQAWARNTEAFF
. . TRBJ1-1 TRBV6-5 13 TGTGCCAGCAGTGAAAGGCAGGGGCTTGAAGCTTTCTTT CASSERQGLEAFF
once . TRBJ1-2 TRBV7-2 14 TGTGCCAGCAGCTTACCACAGGGCCTCTATGGCTACACCTTC CASSLPQGLYGYTF
. . TRBJ1-1 TRBV5-1 14 TGCGCCAGCAGTAAGTCGGTTCTGAACACTGAAGCTTTCTTT CASSKSVLNTEAFF
. . TRBJ2-3 TRBV5-4 14 TGTGCCAGCAGTTCTCCCGTCGGGACAGATACGCAGTATTTT CASSSPVGTDTQYF
. TRBD2 TRBJ2-1 TRBV7-2 19 TGTGCCAGCAGCTCGGATACTAGCGGGGGCCCCTGGGGGGTAAATGAGCAGTTCTTC CASSSDTSGGPWGVNEQFF
. TRBD1 TRBJ1-3 TRBV6-5 15 TGTGCCAGCAGCCCTGACAGGGCCTCTGGAAACACCATATATTTT CASSPDRASGNTIYF
. TRBD2 TRBJ2-1 TRBV7-3 16 TGTGCCAGCAGCTTAGAGGCTAGCGGGGGGGGGAATGAGCAGTTCTTC CASSLEASGGGNEQFF
once TRBD1 TRBJ1-2 TRBV5-5 14 TGTGCCAGCAGCCCCACAGGGGGGGGCTATGGCTACACCTTC CASSPTGGGYGYTF
. . TRBJ2-1 TRBV29-1 12 TGCAGCGCCCCTACTAGTGTCGGTGAGCAGTTCTTC CSAPTSVGEQFF
. . TRBJ2-3 TRBV7-2 16 TGTGCCAGCAGCTTGCATGGAGGGACCCGCACAGATACGCAGTATTTT CASSLHGGTRTDTQYF
. . TRBJ2-5 TRBV10-3 17 TGTGCCATCAGTGAGCCACAAGCCGGGACATACCAAGAGACCCAGTACTTC CAISEPQAGTYQETQYF
. . TRBJ1-2 TRBV7-2 12 TGTGCCAGCAGCTTAGCGGGGCGTGGCTACACCTTC CASSLAGRGYTF
. TRBD1 TRBJ1-1 TRBV2 18 TGTGCCAGCAGGGTCTCAATCAGGGGGCGCGTATCTGACGCTGAAGCTTTCTTT CASRVSIRGRVSDAEAFF